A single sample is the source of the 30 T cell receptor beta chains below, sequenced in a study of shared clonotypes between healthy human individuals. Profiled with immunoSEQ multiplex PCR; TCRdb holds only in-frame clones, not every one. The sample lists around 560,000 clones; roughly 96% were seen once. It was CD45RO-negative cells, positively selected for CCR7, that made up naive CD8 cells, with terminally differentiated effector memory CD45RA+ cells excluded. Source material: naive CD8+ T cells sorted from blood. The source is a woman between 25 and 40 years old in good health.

In DNA form, the CDR3 reads TGTGCCAGCAGGAAACCGGACAGGCATGAGCAGTTCTTC. Amino acid sequence: CASRKPDRHEQFF. The rearrangement uses TRBV2 and TRBJ2-1, with 7 bases fitting TRBD1. CDR1 and CDR2 (germline): SNHLY, FYNNEI. After removal of 6 bases from V and 8 bases from J, the junction contained 7 bases not matched to a gene. The CDR3 covers 13 residues. The full variable domain, in which reference TRBV2 and TRBJ2-1 provide the parts outside the CDR3, is EPEVTQTPSHQVTQMGQEVILRCVPISNHLYFYWYRQILGQKVEFLVSFYNNEISEKSEIFDDQFSVERPDGSNFTLKIRSTKLEDSAMYFCASRKPDRHEQFFGPGTRLTVL.

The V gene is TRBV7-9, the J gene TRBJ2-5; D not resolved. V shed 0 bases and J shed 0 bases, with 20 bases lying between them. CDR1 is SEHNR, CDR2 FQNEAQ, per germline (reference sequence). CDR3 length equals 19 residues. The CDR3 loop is CASSLALGNREFYQETQYF. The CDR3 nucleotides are TGTGCCAGCAGCTTAGCTTTGGGTAACAGAGAGTTTTACCAAGAGACCCAGTACTTC. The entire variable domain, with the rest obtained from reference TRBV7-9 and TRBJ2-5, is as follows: DTGVSQNPRHKITKRGQNVTFRCDPISEHNRLYWYRQTLGQGPEFLTYFQNEAQLEKSRLLSDRFSAERPKGSFSTLEIQRTEQGDSAMYLCASSLALGNREFYQETQYFGPGTRLLVL.

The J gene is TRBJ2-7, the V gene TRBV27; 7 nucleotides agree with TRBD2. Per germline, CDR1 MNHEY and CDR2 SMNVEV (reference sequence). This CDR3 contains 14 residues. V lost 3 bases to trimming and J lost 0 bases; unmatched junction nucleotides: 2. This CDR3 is CASSFGGTSYEQYF. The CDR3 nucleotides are TGTGCCAGCAGTTTCGGGGGGACCTCCTACGAGCAGTACTTC.

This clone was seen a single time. The DNA for the CDR3 is TGTGCCAGCACCATTGGGGGGGATGAGCAGTTCTTC. It encodes CASTIGGDEQFF. V gene TRBV7-9 combines with J gene TRBJ2-1, with 7 nucleotides matching TRBD2. The V gene's germline CDR1 is SEHNR and CDR2 FQNEAQ (reference sequence). CDR3 length: 12 residues. Trimming cost V 7 bases and J 8 bases; bases outside gene matches: 5.

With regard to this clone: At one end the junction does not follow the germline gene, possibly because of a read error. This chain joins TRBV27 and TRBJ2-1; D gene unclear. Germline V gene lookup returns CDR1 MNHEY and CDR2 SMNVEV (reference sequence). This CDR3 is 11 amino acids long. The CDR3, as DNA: TGTGCCAGCACCTCCAACAATGAGCAGTTCTTC. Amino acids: CASTSNNEQFF.

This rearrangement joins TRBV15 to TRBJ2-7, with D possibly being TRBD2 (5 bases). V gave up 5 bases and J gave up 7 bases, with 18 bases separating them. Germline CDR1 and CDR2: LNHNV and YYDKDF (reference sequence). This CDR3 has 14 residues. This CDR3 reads CATSGRSIPGEQYF. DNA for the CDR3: TGTGCCACCAGCGGCAGATCCATACCGGGGGAGCAGTACTTC.

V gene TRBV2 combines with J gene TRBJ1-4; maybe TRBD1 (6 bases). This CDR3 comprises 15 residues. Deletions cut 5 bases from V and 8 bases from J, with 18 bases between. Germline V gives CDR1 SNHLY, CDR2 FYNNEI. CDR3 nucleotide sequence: TGTGCCAGCAGTTCACGGACGGGACAAGGGGAAAAACTGTTTTTT. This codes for CASSSRTGQGEKLFF.

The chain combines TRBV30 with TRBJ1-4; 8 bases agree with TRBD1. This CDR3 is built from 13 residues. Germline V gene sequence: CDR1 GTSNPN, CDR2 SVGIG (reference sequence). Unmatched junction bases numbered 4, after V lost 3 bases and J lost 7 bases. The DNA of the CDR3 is TGTGCCTGGAGGACAGGGGCCAGTGAAAAACTGTTTTTT. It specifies CAWRTGASEKLFF.

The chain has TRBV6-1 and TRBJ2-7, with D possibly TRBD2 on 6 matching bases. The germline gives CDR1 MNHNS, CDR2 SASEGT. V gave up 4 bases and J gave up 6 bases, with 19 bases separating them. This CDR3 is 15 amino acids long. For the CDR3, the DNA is TGTGCCAGCAGTGTCCCCCGGGGGAAGGATTTCGAGCAGTACTTC. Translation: CASSVPRGKDFEQYF.

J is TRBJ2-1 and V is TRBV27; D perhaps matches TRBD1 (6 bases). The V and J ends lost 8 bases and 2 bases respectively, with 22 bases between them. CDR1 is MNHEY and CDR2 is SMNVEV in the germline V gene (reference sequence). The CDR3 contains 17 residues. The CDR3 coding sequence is TGTGCCAGCGCCAATACACCCCCGGGACAACCCTACAATGAGCAGTTCTTC. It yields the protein CASANTPPGQPYNEQFF.

The CDR3 sequence is CASSLDGSYEQYF. CDR3 nucleotide sequence: TGTGCCAGCAGCTTAGACGGTTCCTACGAGCAGTACTTC. The chain couples TRBV7-2 to TRBJ2-7; no clear D gene. CDR1 is SGHTA, CDR2 FQGNSA, per germline. The CDR3 is 13 residues long. V shed 1 base and J shed 1 base, with 5 bases lying between them.

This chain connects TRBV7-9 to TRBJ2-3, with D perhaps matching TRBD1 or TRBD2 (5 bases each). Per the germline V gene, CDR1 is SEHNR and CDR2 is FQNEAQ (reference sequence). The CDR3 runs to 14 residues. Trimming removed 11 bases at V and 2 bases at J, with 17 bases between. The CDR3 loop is CALLPGTHTDTQYF. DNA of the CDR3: TGTGCCTTATTACCCGGGACGCACACAGATACGCAGTATTTT.

The CDR3 DNA sequence: TGTGCCAGCAGTTTGGCTAGCGGGTTCTACGAGCAGTACTTC. It encodes CASSLASGFYEQYF. The genes are TRBV27 and TRBJ2-7; TRBD2 agrees at 8 bases. Germline trimming cut 3 bases from V and 3 bases from J; bases unmatched to any gene: 4. Germline V gene data show CDR1 as MNHEY and CDR2 as SMNVEV (reference sequence). The CDR3 contains 14 residues.

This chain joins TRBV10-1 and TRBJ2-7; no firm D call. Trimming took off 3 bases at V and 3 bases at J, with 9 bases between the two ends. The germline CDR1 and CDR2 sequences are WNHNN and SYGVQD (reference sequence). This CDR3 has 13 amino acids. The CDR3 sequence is CASSEGENYEQYF. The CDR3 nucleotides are TGCGCCAGCAGTGAAGGAGAAAACTACGAGCAGTACTTC.

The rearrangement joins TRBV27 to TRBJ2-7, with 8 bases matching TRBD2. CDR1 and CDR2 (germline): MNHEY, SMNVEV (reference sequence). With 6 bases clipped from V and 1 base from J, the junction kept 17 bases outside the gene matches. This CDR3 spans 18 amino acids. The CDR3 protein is CASSLIGGEGPLSYEQYF. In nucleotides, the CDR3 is TGTGCCAGCAGCCTCATCGGGGGGGAGGGGCCCCTATCCTACGAGCAGTACTTC.

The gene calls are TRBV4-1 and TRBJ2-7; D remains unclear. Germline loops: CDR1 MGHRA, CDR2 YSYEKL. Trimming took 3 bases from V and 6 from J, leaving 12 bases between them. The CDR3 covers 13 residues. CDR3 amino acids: CASSQVSASEQYF. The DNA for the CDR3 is TGCGCCAGCAGCCAGGTCTCAGCGTCCGAGCAGTACTTC.

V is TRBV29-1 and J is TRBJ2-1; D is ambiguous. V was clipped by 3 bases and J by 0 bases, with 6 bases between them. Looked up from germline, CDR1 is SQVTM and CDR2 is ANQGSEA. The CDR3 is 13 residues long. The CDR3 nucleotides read TGCAGCGTTGACGCGAGCTCCTACAATGAGCAGTTCTTC. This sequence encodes CSVDASSYNEQFF.

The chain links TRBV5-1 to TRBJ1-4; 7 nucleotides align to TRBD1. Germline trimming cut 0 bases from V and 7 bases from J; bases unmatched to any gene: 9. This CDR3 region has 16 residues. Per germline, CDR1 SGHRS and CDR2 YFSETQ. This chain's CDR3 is CASSLGTGLGGEKLFF. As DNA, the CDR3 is TGCGCCAGCAGCTTGGGGACAGGTCTCGGAGGTGAAAAACTGTTTTTT.

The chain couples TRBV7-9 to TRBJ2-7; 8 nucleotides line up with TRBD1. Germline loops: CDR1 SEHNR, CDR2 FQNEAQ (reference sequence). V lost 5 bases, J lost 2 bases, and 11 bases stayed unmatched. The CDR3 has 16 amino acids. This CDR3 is CASSTEDREFPYEQYF. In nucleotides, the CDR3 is TGTGCCAGCAGCACAGAGGACAGGGAGTTTCCCTACGAGCAGTACTTC.

The CDR3 spells CASSLGGPGYEQYF. The DNA of the CDR3 is TGTGCCAGCAGCTTAGGGGGACCAGGCTACGAGCAGTACTTC. The V and J genes are TRBV7-3 and TRBJ2-7, with D perhaps matching TRBD1 or TRBD2 (5 bases each). Per the germline V gene, CDR1 is SGHTA and CDR2 is FQGTGA. CDR3 size: 14 residues. V gave up 2 bases and J gave up 3 bases, with 11 bases separating them.

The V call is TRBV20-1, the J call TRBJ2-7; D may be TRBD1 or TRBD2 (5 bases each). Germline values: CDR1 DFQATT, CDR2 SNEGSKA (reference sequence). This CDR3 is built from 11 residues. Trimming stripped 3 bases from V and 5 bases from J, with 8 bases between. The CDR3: CSASGTNEQYF. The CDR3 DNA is TGCAGTGCTAGTGGGACGAACGAGCAGTACTTC.

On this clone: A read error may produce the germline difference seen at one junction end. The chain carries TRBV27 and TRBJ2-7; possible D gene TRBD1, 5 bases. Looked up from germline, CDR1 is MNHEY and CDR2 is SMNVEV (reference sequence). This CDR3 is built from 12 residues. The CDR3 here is CASSGASSEQYF. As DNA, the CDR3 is TGTGCCAGCAGTGGGGCGTCCTCCGAGCAGTACTTC.

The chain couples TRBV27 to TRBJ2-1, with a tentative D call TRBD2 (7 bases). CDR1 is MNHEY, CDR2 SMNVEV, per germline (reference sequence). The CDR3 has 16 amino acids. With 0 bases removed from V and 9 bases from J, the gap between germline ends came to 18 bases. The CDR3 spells CASSLSAGASLGEQFF. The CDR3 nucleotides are TGTGCCAGCAGTTTATCCGCGGGGGCTAGCCTTGGTGAGCAGTTCTTC.

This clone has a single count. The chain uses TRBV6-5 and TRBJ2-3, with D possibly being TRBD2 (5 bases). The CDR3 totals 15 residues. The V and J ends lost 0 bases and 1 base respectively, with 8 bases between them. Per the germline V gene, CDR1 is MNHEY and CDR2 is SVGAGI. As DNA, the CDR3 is TGTGCCAGCAGTTACTCCCGCGGGCGCACAGATACGCAGTATTTT. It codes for CASSYSRGRTDTQYF.

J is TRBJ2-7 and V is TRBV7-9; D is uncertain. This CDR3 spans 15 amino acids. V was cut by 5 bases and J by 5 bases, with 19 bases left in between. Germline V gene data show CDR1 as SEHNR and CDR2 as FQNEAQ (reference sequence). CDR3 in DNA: TGTGCCAGCAGCCCGGACGGCCTGCACGCCCACGAGCAGTACTTC. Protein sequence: CASSPDGLHAHEQYF.

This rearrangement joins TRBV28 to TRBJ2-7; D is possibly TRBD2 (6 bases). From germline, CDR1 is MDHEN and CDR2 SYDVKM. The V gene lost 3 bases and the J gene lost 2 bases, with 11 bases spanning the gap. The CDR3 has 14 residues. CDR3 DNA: TGTGCCAGCAGTTTTGCGGGGAACCCCTACGAGCAGTACTTC. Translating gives CASSFAGNPYEQYF. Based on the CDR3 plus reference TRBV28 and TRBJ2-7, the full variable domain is DVKVTQSSRYLVKRTGEKVFLECVQDMDHENMFWYRQDPGLGLRLIYFSYDVKMKEKGDIPEGYSVSREKKERFSLILESASTNQTSMYLCASSFAGNPYEQYFGPGTRLTVT.

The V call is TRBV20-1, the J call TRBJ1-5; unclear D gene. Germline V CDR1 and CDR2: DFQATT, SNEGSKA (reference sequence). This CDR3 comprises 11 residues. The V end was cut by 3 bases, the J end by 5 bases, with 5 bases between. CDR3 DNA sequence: TGCAGTGCTAGTGGGGATCAGCCCCAGCATTTT. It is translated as CSASGDQPQHF.

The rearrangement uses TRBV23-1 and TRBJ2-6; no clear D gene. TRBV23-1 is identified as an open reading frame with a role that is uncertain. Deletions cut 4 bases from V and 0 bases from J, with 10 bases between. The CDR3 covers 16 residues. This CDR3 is CASSLGCHSGANVLTF. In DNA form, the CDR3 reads TGCGCCAGCAGTCTCGGGTGCCACTCTGGGGCCAACGTCCTGACTTTC.

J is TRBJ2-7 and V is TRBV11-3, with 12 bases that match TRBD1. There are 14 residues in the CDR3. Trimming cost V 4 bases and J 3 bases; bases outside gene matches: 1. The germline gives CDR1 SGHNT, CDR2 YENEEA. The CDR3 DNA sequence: TGTGCCAGCAGCTGGGACAGGGGGCTCTACGAGCAGTACTTC. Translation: CASSWDRGLYEQYF.

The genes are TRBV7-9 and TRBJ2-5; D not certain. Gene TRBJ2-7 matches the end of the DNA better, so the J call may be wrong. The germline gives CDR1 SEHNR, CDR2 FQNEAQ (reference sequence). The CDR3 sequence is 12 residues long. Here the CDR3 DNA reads TGTGCCAGCAGCTCAAATACCTACGAGCAGTACTTC. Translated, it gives CASSSNTYEQYF.